This T cell receptor beta chain comes out of a study of T-cell memory formation after mild COVID-19. The CDR3 loop spans 13 amino acids. V lost 6 bases, J lost 4 bases, and 13 bases lay in between. The germline CDR1 and CDR2 sequences are SNHLY and FYNNEI. A word on this clonotype: Its target is unknown.

The authors produced TCR alpha and TCR beta cDNA libraries with sample barcodes and UMIs by 5'RACE using constant-segment primers. Each CDR3 protein is one row after TCRdb ran MiXCR on the 5' RACE reads. This repertoire shows some 600,000 distinct CDR3 sequences, 15% to 20% found once; its top ten account for roughly 7.8%. General study findings and limits: A subset of responding clones appeared in pre-infection memory, suggesting cross-reactive memory joined. Most CD4+ clones that shrank were in CM and EM, while CD8+ ones turned up in EMRA. The SARS-CoV-2 specificity of second-wave clones reaching peak at day 37 remained unverified.

The receptor's source is an adult woman who had mild COVID-19 (a few samples of this study predate the infection). Cell type and time point are not known. Sequenced: PBMCs or a T cell subset sorted from them (not recorded which). This chain uses TRBV2 with TRBJ2-7; tentative D call: TRBD2 (6 bases). The CDR3: CASRRTTEYEQYF. The CDR3 DNA reads as TGTGCCAGCAGAAGGACTACCGAATACGAGCAGTACTTC. The entire variable domain, with the rest obtained from reference TRBV2 and TRBJ2-7, is as follows: EPEVTQTPSHQVTQMGQEVILRCVPISNHLYFYWYRQILGQKVEFLVSFYNNEISEKSEIFDDQFSVERPDGSNFTLKIRSTKLEDSAMYFCASRRTTEYEQYFGPGTRLTVT.